What follows describes a single T cell receptor beta chain. In assigning cohorts, the study relied on participant-reported clinical history. This record belongs to a study of blood T cell repertoires in COVID-19. Looking at the study overall: From the United States, Italy and Spain came samples of acute and convalescent COVID-19. Sample material is recorded as cDNA or gDNA derived from T cells, B-cell-depleted T cells, or PBMCs.

This table comes from immunoSEQ multiplex PCR, and its TCRdb copy is limited to in-frame clones, with some not included. The sample records some 500,000 clones, roughly 90% being singletons. Specimen: PBMCs or T cells enriched from blood (not recorded which). This TCR was recovered from a woman in her thirties or forties who had recovered from COVID-19.

DNA for the CDR3: TGTGCCAGCAGCTTTGCGACTCCTACTAGCGGGTACGAAGAGACCCAGTACTTC. Protein: CASSFATPTSGYEETQYF. J is TRBJ2-5 and V is TRBV12-1; the table gives TRBD2 as D, unverified against the DNA. TRBV12-1 is described as a pseudogene. The CDR3 loop spans 18 amino acids.